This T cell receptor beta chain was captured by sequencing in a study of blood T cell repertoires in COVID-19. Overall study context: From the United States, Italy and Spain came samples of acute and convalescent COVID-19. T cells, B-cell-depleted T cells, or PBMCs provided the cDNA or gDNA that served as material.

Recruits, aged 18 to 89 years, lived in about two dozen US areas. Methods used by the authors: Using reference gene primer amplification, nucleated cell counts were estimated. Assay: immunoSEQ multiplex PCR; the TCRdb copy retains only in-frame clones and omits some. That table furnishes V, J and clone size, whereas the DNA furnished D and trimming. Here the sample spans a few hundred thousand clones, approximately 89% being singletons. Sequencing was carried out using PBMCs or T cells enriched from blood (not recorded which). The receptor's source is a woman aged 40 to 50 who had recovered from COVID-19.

CDR3 in DNA: TGCGCCAGCAGCCAAGAGAAAAGGGGGACCCACGAGCAGTACTTC. This gives the protein CASSQEKRGTHEQYF. The genes are TRBV4-1 and TRBJ2-7; tentatively, D is TRBD1 (6 bases). The CDR3 is 15 amino acids. From germline, CDR1 is MGHRA and CDR2 YSYEKL. Between the trimmed V and J ends, which lost 0 bases and 5 bases, there was a span of 14 bases.